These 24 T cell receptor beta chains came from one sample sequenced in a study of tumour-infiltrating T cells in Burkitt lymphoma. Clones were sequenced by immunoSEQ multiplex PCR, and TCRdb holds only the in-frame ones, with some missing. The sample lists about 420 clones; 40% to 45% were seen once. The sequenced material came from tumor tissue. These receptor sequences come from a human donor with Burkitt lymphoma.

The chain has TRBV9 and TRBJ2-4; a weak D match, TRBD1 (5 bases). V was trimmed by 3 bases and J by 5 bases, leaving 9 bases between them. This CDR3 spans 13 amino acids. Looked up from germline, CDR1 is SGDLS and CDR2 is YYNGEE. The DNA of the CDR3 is TGTGCCAGCAGCGGACGACAGCAAAACATTCAGTACTTC. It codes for CASSGRQQNIQYF.

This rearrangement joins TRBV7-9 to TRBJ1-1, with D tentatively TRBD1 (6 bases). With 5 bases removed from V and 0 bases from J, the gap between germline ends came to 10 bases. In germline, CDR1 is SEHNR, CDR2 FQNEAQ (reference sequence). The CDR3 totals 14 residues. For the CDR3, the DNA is TGTGCCAGCAGCCAGGACAGTCTGAACACTGAAGCTTTCTTT. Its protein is CASSQDSLNTEAFF. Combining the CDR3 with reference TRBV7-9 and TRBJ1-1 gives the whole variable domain DTGVSQNPRHKITKRGQNVTFRCDPISEHNRLYWYRQTLGQGPEFLTYFQNEAQLEKSRLLSDRFSAERPKGSFSTLEIQRTEQGDSAMYLCASSQDSLNTEAFFGQGTRLTVV.

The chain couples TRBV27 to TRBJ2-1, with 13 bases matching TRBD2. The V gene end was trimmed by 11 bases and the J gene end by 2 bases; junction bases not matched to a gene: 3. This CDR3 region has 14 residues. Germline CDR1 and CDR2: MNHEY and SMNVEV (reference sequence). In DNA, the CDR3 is TGTGCCCGACTAGCGGGAGGACCCTACAATGAGCAGTTCTTC. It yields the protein CARLAGGPYNEQFF.

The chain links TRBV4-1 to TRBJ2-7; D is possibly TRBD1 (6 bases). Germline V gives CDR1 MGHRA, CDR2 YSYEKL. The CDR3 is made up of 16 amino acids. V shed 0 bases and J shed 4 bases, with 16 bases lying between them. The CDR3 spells CASSQDRTATGYEQYF. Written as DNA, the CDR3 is TGCGCCAGCAGCCAAGACAGGACAGCGACCGGATACGAGCAGTACTTC.

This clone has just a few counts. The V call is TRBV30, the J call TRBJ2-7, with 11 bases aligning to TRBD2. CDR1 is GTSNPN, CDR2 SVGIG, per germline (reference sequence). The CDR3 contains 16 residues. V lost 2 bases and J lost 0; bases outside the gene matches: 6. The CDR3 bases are TGTGCCTGGAGTCCAGGACTAGCGGGCATCTCCTACGAGCAGTACTTC. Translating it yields CAWSPGLAGISYEQYF.

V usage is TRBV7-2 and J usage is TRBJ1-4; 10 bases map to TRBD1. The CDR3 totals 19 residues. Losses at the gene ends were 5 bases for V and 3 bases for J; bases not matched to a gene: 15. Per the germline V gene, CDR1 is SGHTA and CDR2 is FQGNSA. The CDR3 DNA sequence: TGTGCCAGCAGCGCGAGCTCGGACAGGGGGGAGCGAGCTAATGAAAAACTGTTTTTT. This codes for CASSASSDRGERANEKLFF.

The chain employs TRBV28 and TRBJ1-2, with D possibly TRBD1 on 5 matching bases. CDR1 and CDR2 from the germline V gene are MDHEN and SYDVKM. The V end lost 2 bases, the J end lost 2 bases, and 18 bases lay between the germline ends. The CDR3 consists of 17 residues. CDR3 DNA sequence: TGTGCCAGCAGTTTAGCCCTCCATAAGGGGCCGAACTATGGCTACACCTTC. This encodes CASSLALHKGPNYGYTF.

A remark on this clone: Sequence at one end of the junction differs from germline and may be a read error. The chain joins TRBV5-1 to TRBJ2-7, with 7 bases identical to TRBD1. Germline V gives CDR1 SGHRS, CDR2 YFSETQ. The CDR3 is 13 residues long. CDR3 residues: CASSLDRIYEQYF. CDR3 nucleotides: TGCGCTAGCAGCTTGGACAGGATCTACGAGCAGTACTTC.

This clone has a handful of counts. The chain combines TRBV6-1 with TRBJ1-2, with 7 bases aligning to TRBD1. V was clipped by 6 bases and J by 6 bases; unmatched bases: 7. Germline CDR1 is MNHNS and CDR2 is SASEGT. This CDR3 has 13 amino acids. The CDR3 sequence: CASSATGVDGYTF. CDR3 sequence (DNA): TGTGCCAGCAGCGCCACAGGGGTCGATGGCTACACCTTC.

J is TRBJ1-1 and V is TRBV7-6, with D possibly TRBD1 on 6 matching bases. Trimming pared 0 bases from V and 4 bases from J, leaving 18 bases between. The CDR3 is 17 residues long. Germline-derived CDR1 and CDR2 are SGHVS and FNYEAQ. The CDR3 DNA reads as TGTGCCAGCAGCTTAGCGCCAACAGGGAGGTCTAGCACTGAAGCTTTCTTT. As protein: CASSLAPTGRSSTEAFF.

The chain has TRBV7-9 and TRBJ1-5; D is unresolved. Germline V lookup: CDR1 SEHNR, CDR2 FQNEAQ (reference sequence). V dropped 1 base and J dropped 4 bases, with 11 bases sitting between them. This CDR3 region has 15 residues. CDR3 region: CASSLENAANQPQHF. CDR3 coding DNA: TGTGCCAGCAGCTTAGAAAATGCCGCGAATCAGCCCCAGCATTTT.

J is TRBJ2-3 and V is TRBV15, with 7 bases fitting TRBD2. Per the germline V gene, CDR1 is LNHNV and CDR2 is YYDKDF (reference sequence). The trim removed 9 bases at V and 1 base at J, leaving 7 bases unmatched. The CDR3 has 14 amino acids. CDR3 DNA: TGTGCCACTTTGAGGGCGGGAGGCACAGATACGCAGTATTTT. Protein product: CATLRAGGTDTQYF.

In DNA form, the CDR3 reads TGTGCCAGCAGGGCGCTACATTGGCATCATCAGCCCCAGCATTTT. Its translation is CASRALHWHHQPQHF. The chain couples TRBV21-1 to TRBJ1-5. TRBV21-1 is given as a pseudogene. The CDR3 consists of 15 residues.

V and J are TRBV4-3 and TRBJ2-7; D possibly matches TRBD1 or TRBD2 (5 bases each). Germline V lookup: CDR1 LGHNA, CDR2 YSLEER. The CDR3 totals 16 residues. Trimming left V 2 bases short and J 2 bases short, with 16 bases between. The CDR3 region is CASSQIWGIATYEQYF. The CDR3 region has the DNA TGCGCCAGCAGCCAAATCTGGGGGATCGCGACCTACGAGCAGTACTTC.

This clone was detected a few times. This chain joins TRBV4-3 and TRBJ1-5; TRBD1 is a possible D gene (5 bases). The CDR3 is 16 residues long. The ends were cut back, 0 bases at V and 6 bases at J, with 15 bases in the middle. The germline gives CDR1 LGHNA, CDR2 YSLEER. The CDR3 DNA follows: TGCGCCAGCAGCCAAGATTACGCAGGGTCGGGTCAGCCCCAGCATTTT. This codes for CASSQDYAGSGQPQHF.

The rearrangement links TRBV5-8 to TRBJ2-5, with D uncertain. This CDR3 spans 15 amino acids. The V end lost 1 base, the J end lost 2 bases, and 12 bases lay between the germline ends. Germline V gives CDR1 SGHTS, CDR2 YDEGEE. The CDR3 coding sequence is TGTGCCAGCAGCTTGAATGCCGCAACACAAGAGACCCAGTACTTC. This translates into CASSLNAATQETQYF.

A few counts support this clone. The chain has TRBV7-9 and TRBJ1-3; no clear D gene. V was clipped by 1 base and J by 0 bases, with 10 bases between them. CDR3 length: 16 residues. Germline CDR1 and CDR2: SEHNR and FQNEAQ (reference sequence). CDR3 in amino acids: CASSLGPAYSGNTIYF. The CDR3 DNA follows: TGTGCCAGCAGCTTAGGCCCAGCCTACTCTGGAAACACCATATATTTT.

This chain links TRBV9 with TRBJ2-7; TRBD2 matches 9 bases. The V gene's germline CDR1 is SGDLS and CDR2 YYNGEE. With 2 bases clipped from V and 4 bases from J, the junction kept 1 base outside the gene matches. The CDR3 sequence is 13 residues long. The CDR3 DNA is TGTGCCAGCAGCGTTAGCGGGGGTTACGAGCAGTACTTC. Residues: CASSVSGGYEQYF.

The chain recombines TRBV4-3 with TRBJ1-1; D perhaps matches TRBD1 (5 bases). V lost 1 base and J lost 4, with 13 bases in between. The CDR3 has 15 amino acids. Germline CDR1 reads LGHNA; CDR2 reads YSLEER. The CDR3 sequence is CASSQGTGFGTEAFF. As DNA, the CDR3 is TGCGCCAGCAGCCAAGGTACAGGATTCGGCACTGAAGCTTTCTTT.

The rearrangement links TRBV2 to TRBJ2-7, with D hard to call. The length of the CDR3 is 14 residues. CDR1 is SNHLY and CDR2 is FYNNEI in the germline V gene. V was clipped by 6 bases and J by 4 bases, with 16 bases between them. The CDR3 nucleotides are TGTGCCAGCAGCGACTTGAAGAATATGTACGAGCAGTACTTC. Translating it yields CASSDLKNMYEQYF.

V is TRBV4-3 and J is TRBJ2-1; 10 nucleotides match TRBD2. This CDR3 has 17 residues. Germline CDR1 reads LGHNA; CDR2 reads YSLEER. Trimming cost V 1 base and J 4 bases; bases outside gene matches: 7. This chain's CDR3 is CASSQVEGLALYNEQFF. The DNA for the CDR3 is TGCGCCAGCAGCCAAGTGGAGGGACTAGCGCTTTACAATGAGCAGTTCTTC.

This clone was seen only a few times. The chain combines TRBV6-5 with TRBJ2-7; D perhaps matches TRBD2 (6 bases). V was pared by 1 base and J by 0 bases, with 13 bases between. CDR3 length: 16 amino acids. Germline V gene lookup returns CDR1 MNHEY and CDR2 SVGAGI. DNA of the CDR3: TGTGCCAGCAGTTACTGGAGGGACTCCGTCTCCTACGAGCAGTACTTC. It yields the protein CASSYWRDSVSYEQYF.

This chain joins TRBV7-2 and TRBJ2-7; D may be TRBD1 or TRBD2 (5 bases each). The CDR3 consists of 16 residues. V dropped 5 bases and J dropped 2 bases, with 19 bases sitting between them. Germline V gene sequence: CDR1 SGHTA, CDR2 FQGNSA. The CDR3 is CASSPLPPGTPYEQYF. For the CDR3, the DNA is TGTGCCAGCAGCCCCCTGCCCCCCGGGACCCCCTACGAGCAGTACTTC.

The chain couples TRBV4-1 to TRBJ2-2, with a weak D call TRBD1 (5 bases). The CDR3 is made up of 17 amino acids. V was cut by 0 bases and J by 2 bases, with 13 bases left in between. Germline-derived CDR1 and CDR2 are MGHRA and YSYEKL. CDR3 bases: TGCGCCAGCAGCCAAGAGCCGCAGGGATCAAACACCGGGGAGCTGTTTTTT. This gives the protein CASSQEPQGSNTGELFF.